This record concerns one T cell receptor (beta chain) sequence. Authors' analysis steps: Reference gene primer amplification yielded estimated nucleated cell counts. Sequencing used immunoSEQ multiplex PCR; TCRdb keeps in-frame clones, though not all of them. D and trimming come from the DNA, and the V and J calls and clone size come from that table. The sample has roughly 260,000 clones, about 91% seen once. The sample originates from a study of blood T cell repertoires in COVID-19. Study as a whole: T cells, B-cell-depleted T cells, or PBMCs provided the cDNA or gDNA that served as material.

Seattle researchers signed up patients amid active infection and tracked them longitudinally. CDR3 length equals 13 residues. V lost 3 bases, J lost 0 bases, and 5 bases lay in between. Germline V gene data show CDR1 as LNHDA and CDR2 as SQIVND (reference sequence). The chain is built from TRBV19 and TRBJ2-5, with no clear D. The sequenced sample consisted of peripheral blood. The TCR originated in a person under 35 with COVID-19, enrolled during active disease. The CDR3 loop reads CASSIRDQETQYF. CDR3 in DNA: TGTGCCAGTAGTATTCGGGACCAAGAGACCCAGTACTTC. Looking up the rest from reference TRBV19 and TRBJ2-5 gives the full variable domain: DGGITQSPKYLFRKEGQNVTLSCEQNLNHDAMYWYRQDPGQGLRLIYYSQIVNDFQKGDIAEGYSVSREKKESFPLTVTSAQKNPTAFYLCASSIRDQETQYFGPGTRLLVL.